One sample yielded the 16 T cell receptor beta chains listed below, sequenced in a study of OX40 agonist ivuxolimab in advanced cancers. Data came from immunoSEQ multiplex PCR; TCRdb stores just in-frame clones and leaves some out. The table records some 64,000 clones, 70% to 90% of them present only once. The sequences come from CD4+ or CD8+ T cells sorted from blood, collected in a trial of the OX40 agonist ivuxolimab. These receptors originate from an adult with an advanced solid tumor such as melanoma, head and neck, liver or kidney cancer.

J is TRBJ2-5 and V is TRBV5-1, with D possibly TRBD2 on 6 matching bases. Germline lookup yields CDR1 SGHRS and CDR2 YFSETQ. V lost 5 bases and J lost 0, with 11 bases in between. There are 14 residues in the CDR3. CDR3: CASSFGTDQETQYF. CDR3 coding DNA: TGCGCCAGCAGTTTCGGGACTGACCAAGAGACCCAGTACTTC.

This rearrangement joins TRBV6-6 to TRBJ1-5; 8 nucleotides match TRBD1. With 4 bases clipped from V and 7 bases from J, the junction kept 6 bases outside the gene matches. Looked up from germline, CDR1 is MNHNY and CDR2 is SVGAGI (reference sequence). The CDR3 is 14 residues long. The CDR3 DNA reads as TGTGCCAGCAGTTTGACAGGGGCCGAACAGCCCCAGCATTTT. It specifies CASSLTGAEQPQHF.

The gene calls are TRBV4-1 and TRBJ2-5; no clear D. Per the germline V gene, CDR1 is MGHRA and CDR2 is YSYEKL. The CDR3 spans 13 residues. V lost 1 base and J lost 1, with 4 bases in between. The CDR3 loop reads CASSQAPQETQYF. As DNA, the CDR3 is TGCGCCAGCAGCCAAGCCCCCCAAGAGACCCAGTACTTC.

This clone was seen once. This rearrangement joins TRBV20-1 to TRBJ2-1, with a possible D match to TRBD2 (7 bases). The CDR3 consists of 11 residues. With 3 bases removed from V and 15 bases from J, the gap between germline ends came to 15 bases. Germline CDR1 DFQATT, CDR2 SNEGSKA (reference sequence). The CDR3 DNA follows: TGCAGTGCTAGTGTCGGGGGGCTGGGGTTCTTC. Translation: CSASVGGLGFF.

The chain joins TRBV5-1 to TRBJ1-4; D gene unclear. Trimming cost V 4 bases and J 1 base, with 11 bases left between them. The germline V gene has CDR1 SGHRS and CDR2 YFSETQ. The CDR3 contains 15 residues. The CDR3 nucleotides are TGCGCCAGCAGCCCCCGCGGGATAACTAATGAAAAACTGTTTTTT. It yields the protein CASSPRGITNEKLFF.

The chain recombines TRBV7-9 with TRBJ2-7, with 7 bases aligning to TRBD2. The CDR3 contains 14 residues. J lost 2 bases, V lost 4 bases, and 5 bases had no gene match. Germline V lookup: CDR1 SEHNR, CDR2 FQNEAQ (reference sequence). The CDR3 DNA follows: TGTGCCAGCAGCTCCGGACTAGGTCCCTACGAGCAGTACTTC. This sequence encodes CASSSGLGPYEQYF.

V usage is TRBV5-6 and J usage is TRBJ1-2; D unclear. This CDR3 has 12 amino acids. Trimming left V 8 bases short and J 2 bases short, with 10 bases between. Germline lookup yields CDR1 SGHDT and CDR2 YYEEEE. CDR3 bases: TGTGCCAGTTCCCGAGGAAACTATGGCTACACCTTC. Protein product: CASSRGNYGYTF.

The CDR3: CASSQRRISYEQYF. The CDR3 DNA reads as TGTGCCAGCAGCCAAAGACGGATTTCCTACGAGCAGTACTTC. The rearrangement joins TRBV28 to TRBJ2-7; D uncertain. Germline V lookup: CDR1 MDHEN, CDR2 SYDVKM. This CDR3 has 14 amino acids. V lost 6 bases and J 1 base, leaving 13 bases between the germline ends.

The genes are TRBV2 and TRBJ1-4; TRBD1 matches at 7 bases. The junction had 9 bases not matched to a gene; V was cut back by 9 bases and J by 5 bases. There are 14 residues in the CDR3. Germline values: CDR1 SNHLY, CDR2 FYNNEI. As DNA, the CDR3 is TGTGCCAGTACCCTACAGGGGACAAATGAAAAACTGTTTTTT. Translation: CASTLQGTNEKLFF.

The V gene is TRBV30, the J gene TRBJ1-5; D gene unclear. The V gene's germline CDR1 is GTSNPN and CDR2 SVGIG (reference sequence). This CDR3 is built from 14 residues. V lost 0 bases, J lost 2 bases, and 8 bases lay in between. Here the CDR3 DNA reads TGTGCCTGGAGTGTAATGGGAGGCAATCAGCCCCAGCATTTT. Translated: CAWSVMGGNQPQHF.

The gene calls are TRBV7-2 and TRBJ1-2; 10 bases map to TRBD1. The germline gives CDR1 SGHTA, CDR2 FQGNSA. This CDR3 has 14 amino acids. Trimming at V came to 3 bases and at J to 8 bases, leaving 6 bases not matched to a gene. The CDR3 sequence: CASSLGQGTRGYTF. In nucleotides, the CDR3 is TGTGCCAGCAGCTTGGGACAGGGGACTCGCGGCTACACCTTC. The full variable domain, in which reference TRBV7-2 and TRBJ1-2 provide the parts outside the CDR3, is GAGVSQSPSNKVTEKGKDVELRCDPISGHTALYWYRQSLGQGLEFLIYFQGNSAPDKSGLPSDRFSAERTGGSVSTLTIQRTQQEDSAVYLCASSLGQGTRGYTFGSGTRLTVV.

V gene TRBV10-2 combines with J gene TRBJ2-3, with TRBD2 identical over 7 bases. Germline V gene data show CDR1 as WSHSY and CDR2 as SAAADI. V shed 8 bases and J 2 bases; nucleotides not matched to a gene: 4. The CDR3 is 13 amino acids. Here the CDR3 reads CASESGITDTQYF. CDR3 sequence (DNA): TGCGCCAGCGAGAGCGGGATCACAGATACGCAGTATTTT.

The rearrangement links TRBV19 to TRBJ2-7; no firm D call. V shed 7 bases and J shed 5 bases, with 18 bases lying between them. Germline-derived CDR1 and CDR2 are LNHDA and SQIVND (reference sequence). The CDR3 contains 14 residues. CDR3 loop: CASNPSGYSNEQYF. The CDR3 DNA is TGTGCCAGTAACCCCTCGGGCTACTCTAACGAGCAGTACTTC.

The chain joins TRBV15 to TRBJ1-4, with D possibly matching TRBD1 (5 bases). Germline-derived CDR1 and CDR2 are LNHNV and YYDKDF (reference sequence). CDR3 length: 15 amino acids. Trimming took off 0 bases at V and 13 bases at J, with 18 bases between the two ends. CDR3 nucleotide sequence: TGTGCCACCAGCAGAGATCCGGACACACTAAACGGACTGTTTTTT. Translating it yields CATSRDPDTLNGLFF.

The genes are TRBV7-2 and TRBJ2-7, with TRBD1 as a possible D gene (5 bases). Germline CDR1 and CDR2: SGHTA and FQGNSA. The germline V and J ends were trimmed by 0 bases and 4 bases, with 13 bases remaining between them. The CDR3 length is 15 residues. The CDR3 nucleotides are TGTGCCAGCAGCTTAGCGGATGCAGGGTGGTACGAGCAGTACTTC. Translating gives CASSLADAGWYEQYF.

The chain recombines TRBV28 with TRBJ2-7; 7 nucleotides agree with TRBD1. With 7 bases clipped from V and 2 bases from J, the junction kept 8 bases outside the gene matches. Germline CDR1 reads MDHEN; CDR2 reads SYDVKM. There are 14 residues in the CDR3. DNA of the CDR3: TGTGCCAGCACCAGGCCGGGACAGCCCTACGAGCAGTACTTC. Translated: CASTRPGQPYEQYF.